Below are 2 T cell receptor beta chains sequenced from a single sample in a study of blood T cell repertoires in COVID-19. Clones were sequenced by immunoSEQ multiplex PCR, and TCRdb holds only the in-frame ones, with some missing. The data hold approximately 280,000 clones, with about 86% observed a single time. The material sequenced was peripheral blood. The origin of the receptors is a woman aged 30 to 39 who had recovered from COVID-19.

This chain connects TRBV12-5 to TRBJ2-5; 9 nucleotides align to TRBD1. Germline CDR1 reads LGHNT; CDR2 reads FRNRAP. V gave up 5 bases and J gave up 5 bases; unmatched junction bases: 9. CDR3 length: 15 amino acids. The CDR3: CASGLGTGKRETQYF. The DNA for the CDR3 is TGTGCTAGTGGTCTCGGGACAGGGAAACGCGAGACCCAGTACTTC.

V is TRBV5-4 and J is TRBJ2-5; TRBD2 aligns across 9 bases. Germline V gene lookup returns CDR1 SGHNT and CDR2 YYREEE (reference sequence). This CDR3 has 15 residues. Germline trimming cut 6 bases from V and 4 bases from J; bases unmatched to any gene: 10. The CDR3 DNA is TGTGCCAGCACCGTTGGGCGGGGGGGCCCAGAGACCCAGTACTTC. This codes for CASTVGRGGPETQYF. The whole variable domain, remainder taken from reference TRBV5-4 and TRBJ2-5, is ETGVTQSPTHLIKTRGQQVTLRCSSQSGHNTVSWYQQALGQGPQFIFQYYREEENGRGNFPPRFSGLQFPNYSSELNVNALELDDSALYLCASTVGRGGPETQYFGPGTRLLVL.